The clone carrying this TCR beta chain was seen at least ten times. The antigen remains unidentified. This entry is derived from a study of identical twins. Regarding the study as a whole: Clonotypes of the beta chain that were abundant in cord blood carried fewer insertions (memory repertoires showed none). Out-of-frame alpha sequences shared by twins were enriched for low generation probability.

TCRdb fed the 5' RACE reads into MiXCR, producing one record per CDR3 protein. The sample has roughly 350,000 distinct CDR3 sequences, roughly an eighth seen once; the top ten hold approximately 7.9%. The data were also submitted as part of a second study, on yellow fever vaccine responses in identical twins. That paper states: As reported, the vaccine T cell response of twins seemed partly convergent and partly personalized.

Sequenced input: CD8+ T cells sorted from blood. The TCR was taken from a woman between 18 and 29 years old in good health.

The DNA for the CDR3 is TGTGCCAGCAGCAGACAGGAAAACACTGAAGCTTTCTTT. Its translation: CASSRQENTEAFF. The J gene is TRBJ1-1, the V gene TRBV6-1, with D possibly being TRBD1 (6 bases). The CDR3 totals 13 residues. V lost 6 bases and J 2 bases, leaving 10 bases between the germline ends. The germline V gene has CDR1 MNHNS and CDR2 SASEGT.